Presented here are 2 T cell receptor beta chains from one specimen sequenced in a study of cytomegalovirus exposure and HLA in healthy donors. Researchers ran the PCR with 60 Vbeta and 13 Jbeta primers. Profiling relied on immunoSEQ multiplex PCR, and the TCRdb table lists in-frame clones only, not all of them. The sample holds about 160,000 clones, just under 80% seen once. The specimen sequenced was PBMCs. These receptor sequences come from a young man in good health and CMV-seronegative.

The chain employs TRBV30 and TRBJ1-2; D gene uncertain. V was cut by 2 bases and J by 6 bases, with 10 bases left in between. CDR3 length equals 12 residues. Germline V CDR1 and CDR2: GTSNPN, SVGIG (reference sequence). The CDR3 DNA is TGTGCCTGGAGTAGAGAGGGCAATGGCTACACCTTC. The encoded protein is CAWSREGNGYTF. The variable domain in full, with the rest retrieved from reference TRBV30 and TRBJ1-2, is SQTIHQWPATLVQPVGSPLSLECTVEGTSNPNLYWYRQAAGRGLQLLFYSVGIGQISSEVPQNLSASRPQDRQFILSSKKLLLSDSGFYLCAWSREGNGYTFGSGTRLTVV.

This clone came up a few times. The chain recombines TRBV9 with TRBJ1-4; 8 bases agree with TRBD1. This CDR3 has 16 residues. CDR1 SGDLS and CDR2 YYNGEE come from the germline V gene. The trim removed 0 bases at V and 8 bases at J, leaving 9 bases unmatched. CDR3 loop: CASSVALDREGEKLFF. Written as DNA, the CDR3 is TGTGCCAGCAGCGTAGCCTTGGACAGGGAAGGGGAAAAACTGTTTTTT.